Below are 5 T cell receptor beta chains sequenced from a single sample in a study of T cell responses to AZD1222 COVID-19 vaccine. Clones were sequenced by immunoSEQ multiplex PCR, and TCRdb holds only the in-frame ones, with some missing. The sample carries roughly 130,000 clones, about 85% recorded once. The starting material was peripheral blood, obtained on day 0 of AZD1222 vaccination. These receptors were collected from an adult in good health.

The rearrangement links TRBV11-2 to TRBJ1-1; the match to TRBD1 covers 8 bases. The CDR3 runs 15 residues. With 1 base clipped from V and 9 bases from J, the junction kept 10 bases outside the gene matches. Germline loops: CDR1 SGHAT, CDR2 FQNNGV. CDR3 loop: CASSLVGRGRPQAFF. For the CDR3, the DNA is TGTGCCAGCAGCTTAGTAGGCAGGGGGCGTCCTCAAGCTTTCTTT.

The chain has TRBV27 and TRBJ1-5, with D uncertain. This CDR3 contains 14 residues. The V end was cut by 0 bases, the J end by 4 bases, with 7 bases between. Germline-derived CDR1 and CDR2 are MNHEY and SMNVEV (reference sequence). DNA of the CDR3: TGTGCCAGCAGTTTATCGGGCAGGAATCAGCCCCAGCATTTT. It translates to CASSLSGRNQPQHF.

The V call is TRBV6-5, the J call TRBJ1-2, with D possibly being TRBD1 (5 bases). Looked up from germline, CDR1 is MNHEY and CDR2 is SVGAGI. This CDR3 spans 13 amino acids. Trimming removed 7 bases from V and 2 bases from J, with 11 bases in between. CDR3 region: CASKTTENYGYTF. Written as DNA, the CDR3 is TGTGCCAGCAAGACGACAGAGAACTATGGCTACACCTTC.

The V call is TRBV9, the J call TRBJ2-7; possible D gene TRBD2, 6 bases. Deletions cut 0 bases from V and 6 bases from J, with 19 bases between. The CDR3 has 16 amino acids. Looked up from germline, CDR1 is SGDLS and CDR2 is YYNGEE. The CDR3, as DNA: TGTGCCAGCAGCGTAGAACCCCCCCCGCGGGGCTTCGAGCAGTACTTC. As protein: CASSVEPPPRGFEQYF.

The CDR3 spells CSGSSATEAFF. CDR3 bases: TGCAGTGGGTCCTCGGCCACTGAAGCTTTCTTT. V gene TRBV20-1 combines with J gene TRBJ1-1; D ambiguous. The germline CDR1 and CDR2 sequences are DFQATT and SNEGSKA (reference sequence). The CDR3 extends over 11 amino acids. With 7 bases removed from V and 4 bases from J, the gap between germline ends came to 10 bases.